This T cell receptor (beta chain) was observed in a study of response to subunit inactivated influenza vaccine. In TCRdb, the RT-PCR reads were re-called with MiXCR into one record per CDR3 protein. The repertoire consists of hundreds of thousands of distinct CDR3 sequences, with 25% occurring once and the leading ten covering approximately 2%. Study results and caveats: The authors suggested that every seasonal influenza vaccination recruits few new T cells.

This clonotype has a handful of counts. Antigen unknown. Germline CDR1 MNHEY, CDR2 SVGAGI. Trimming shortened V by 2 bases and J by 2 bases, and 7 bases separated the two germline ends. CDR3 length: 14 residues. This TCR was recovered from a man aged 45 to 65 who received an inactivated influenza vaccine. This sequence joins TRBV6-5 and TRBJ2-1; D ambiguous. The sample consisted of CD4+ T cells sorted from PBMCs, taken 5 to 6 days after vaccination. The CDR3 nucleotides read TGTGCCAGCAGTTACAAGGGAACCTACAATGAGCAGTTCTTC. It encodes CASSYKGTYNEQFF.